This T cell receptor (beta chain) was documented in a study of cytomegalovirus exposure and HLA in healthy donors. Overall study results and limits: A classifier reportedly called cytomegalovirus status with high sensitivity and specificity. Specificity of a few CMV-associated chains for CMV antigens was verified in vitro.

Details on this clone: Its antigen is as yet unknown.

Using immunoSEQ multiplex PCR, the repertoire was profiled, and TCRdb retains in-frame clones only, with some absent. The sample has some 140,000 clones; 89% are singletons. The material sequenced was PBMCs. The clonotype originates from a woman under 30 in good health and CMV-seropositive.

DNA of the CDR3: TGTGCCAGCAGTGAACCCTATGGGGTCCTCGGGGCAGATACGCAGTATTTT. Translating it yields CASSEPYGVLGADTQYF. The chain joins TRBV6-1 to TRBJ2-3; D possibly corresponds to TRBD2 (5 bases). Trimming cost V 2 bases and J 4 bases, with 19 bases left between them. The CDR3 runs to 17 residues. Germline CDR1 reads MNHNS; CDR2 reads SASEGT.